This T cell receptor beta chain derives from a study of T cell responses to AZD1222 COVID-19 vaccine. The assay was immunoSEQ multiplex PCR, and TCRdb's table has in-frame clones only and misses some. The data contain 30,000 to 35,000 clones, about nine tenths of them singletons. CDR3 length equals 12 residues. Trimming cost V 1 base and J 5 bases, with 6 bases left between them. Germline assignment: CDR1 GTSNPN and CDR2 SVGIG (reference sequence). The receptor comes from an adult in good health. The chain couples TRBV30 to TRBJ1-5; D not resolved. Sequencing used peripheral blood, obtained on day 0 of AZD1222 vaccination. The CDR3 DNA follows: TGTGCCTGGAGTGACGTGGATCAGCCCCAGCATTTT. It is translated as CAWSDVDQPQHF.